One sample yielded the 31 T cell receptor beta chains listed below, sequenced in a study of blood T cell repertoires in COVID-19. Profiling relied on immunoSEQ multiplex PCR, and the TCRdb table lists in-frame clones only, not all of them. The sample has about 250,000 clones; about nine tenths are singletons. Sequenced sample: PBMCs or T cells enriched from blood (not recorded which). All receptors come from a woman aged 18-30 years who had recovered from COVID-19.

The rearrangement uses TRBV9 and TRBJ1-6, with D hard to call. The CDR3 is made up of 14 amino acids. V lost 3 bases and J lost 4, with 8 bases in between. Germline lookup yields CDR1 SGDLS and CDR2 YYNGEE. The CDR3 DNA reads TGTGCCAGCAGCGGGAGTGGGTATAATTCACCCCTCCACTTT. The encoded protein is CASSGSGYNSPLHF. Supplemented by reference TRBV9 and TRBJ1-6, the full variable domain reads DSGVTQTPKHLITATGQRVTLRCSPRSGDLSVYWYQQSLDQGLQFLIQYYNGEERAKGNILERFSAQQFPDLHSELNLSSLELGDSALYFCASSGSGYNSPLHFGNGTRLTVT.

The CDR3 loop is CASSRRQGEGQPQHF. The CDR3 DNA is TGCGCCAGCAGCCGTCGACAGGGGGAAGGGCAGCCCCAGCATTTT. V is TRBV4-1 and J is TRBJ1-5, with 9 bases fitting TRBD1. Per germline, CDR1 MGHRA and CDR2 YSYEKL. The CDR3 is 15 amino acids. Losses at the gene ends were 4 bases for V and 7 bases for J; bases not matched to a gene: 8.

The chain is built from TRBV4-1 and TRBJ2-7; 10 bases line up with TRBD2. This CDR3 is 14 amino acids long. The germline V gene has CDR1 MGHRA and CDR2 YSYEKL. V lost 4 bases, J lost 5 bases, and 5 bases stayed unmatched. CDR3 protein: CASSPLAGPHEQYF. The CDR3 nucleotides read TGCGCCAGCAGCCCACTAGCGGGACCGCACGAGCAGTACTTC.

The J gene is TRBJ2-1, the V gene TRBV11-3, with 13 bases that match TRBD2. The germline V gene has CDR1 SGHNT and CDR2 YENEEA. The ends lost 5 bases at V and 7 bases at J; junction bases unmatched: 8. This CDR3 comprises 16 residues. The CDR3 region is CASSPTSGRAWNEQFF. DNA of the CDR3: TGTGCCAGCAGCCCCACTAGCGGGAGGGCCTGGAATGAGCAGTTCTTC. Filled out from reference TRBV11-3 and TRBJ2-1, the complete variable domain reads EAGVVQSPRYKIIEKKQPVAFWCNPISGHNTLYWYLQNLGQGPELLIRYENEEAVDDSQLPKDRFSAERLKGVDSTLKIQPAELGDSAVYLCASSPTSGRAWNEQFFGPGTRLTVL.

As concerns this clone: The sample carries other DNA sequences with the same CDR3. The rearrangement links TRBV19 to TRBJ2-7; TRBD1 is a possible D gene (6 bases). This CDR3 spans 14 amino acids. V lost 1 base, J lost 2 bases, and 9 bases lay in between. The germline V gene has CDR1 LNHDA and CDR2 SQIVND (reference sequence). Written as DNA, the CDR3 is TGTGCCAGTAGTATAGGTACAGGGCCCTACGAGCAGTACTTC. Amino acid sequence: CASSIGTGPYEQYF.

The chain carries TRBV2 and TRBJ2-5; the match to TRBD2 covers 13 bases. V lost 4 bases and J lost 5; bases outside the gene matches: 4. Germline CDR1 reads SNHLY; CDR2 reads FYNNEI. The CDR3 runs 15 residues. The CDR3 DNA reads as TGTGCCAGCAGTGCTGGACTAGCGGGAGCGGAGACCCAGTACTTC. Encoded protein: CASSAGLAGAETQYF. Complete variable domain (other parts from reference TRBV2 and TRBJ2-5): EPEVTQTPSHQVTQMGQEVILRCVPISNHLYFYWYRQILGQKVEFLVSFYNNEISEKSEIFDDQFSVERPDGSNFTLKIRSTKLEDSAMYFCASSAGLAGAETQYFGPGTRLLVL.

This chain uses TRBV7-8 with TRBJ2-3; 7 nucleotides align to TRBD2. CDR3 length: 17 residues. Germline assignment: CDR1 SGHVS and CDR2 FQNEAQ. After removal of 3 bases from V and 1 base from J, the junction contained 10 bases not matched to a gene. In nucleotides, the CDR3 is TGTGCCAGCAGCTTGGTTATCGGGGGGACTCGCACAGATACGCAGTATTTT. Residues: CASSLVIGGTRTDTQYF.

The chain combines TRBV5-5 with TRBJ2-7; D is undetermined. Trimming took off 0 bases at V and 3 bases at J, with 7 bases between the two ends. Germline loops: CDR1 SGHKS, CDR2 YYEKEE (reference sequence). This CDR3 is built from 13 residues. CDR3: CASSLAGRYEQYF. The CDR3 DNA sequence: TGTGCCAGCAGCTTGGCTGGCCGCTACGAGCAGTACTTC.

This rearrangement joins TRBV6-5 to TRBJ1-2, with a possible D match to TRBD1 (6 bases). The CDR3 length is 13 residues. The germline CDR1 and CDR2 sequences are MNHEY and SVGAGI. Trimming took 8 bases from V and 7 from J, leaving 17 bases between them. The CDR3 coding sequence is TGTGCCAGCCAAAACAGGGTGCCGGGTGGCTACACCTTC. The encoded protein is CASQNRVPGGYTF.

This clone was seen a handful of times. This sequence joins TRBV6-6 and TRBJ2-2, with D perhaps TRBD1 (6 bases). V gave up 4 bases and J gave up 2 bases, with 11 bases separating them. CDR3 length: 15 amino acids. Germline CDR1 and CDR2: MNHNY and SVGAGI (reference sequence). The CDR3 loop reads CASSWAGVNTGELFF. The CDR3 DNA is TGTGCCAGCAGTTGGGCAGGGGTAAACACCGGGGAGCTGTTTTTT.

This rearrangement joins TRBV27 to TRBJ1-1, with D possibly being TRBD1 (6 bases). The CDR3 totals 14 residues. CDR1 is MNHEY, CDR2 SMNVEV, per germline (reference sequence). V lost 0 bases and J 5 bases, leaving 10 bases between the germline ends. CDR3 in amino acids: CASSLSQGWTEAFF. In DNA, the CDR3 is TGTGCCAGCAGTTTATCACAGGGATGGACTGAAGCTTTCTTT.

The gene calls are TRBV11-3 and TRBJ2-3, with 14 bases that match TRBD2. In germline, CDR1 is SGHNT, CDR2 YENEEA. The V and J ends lost 2 bases and 4 bases, in that order; junction bases with no gene match: 14. The CDR3 sequence is 20 residues long. CDR3 coding DNA: TGTGCCAGCAGCTTAAATCGGCGGACTAGCGGGGGGTTGGGGGCAGATACGCAGTATTTT. This codes for CASSLNRRTSGGLGADTQYF. Full variable domain (missing parts from reference TRBV11-3 and TRBJ2-3): EAGVVQSPRYKIIEKKQPVAFWCNPISGHNTLYWYLQNLGQGPELLIRYENEEAVDDSQLPKDRFSAERLKGVDSTLKIQPAELGDSAVYLCASSLNRRTSGGLGADTQYFGPGTRLTVL.

The gene calls are TRBV11-2 and TRBJ2-2; a weak D match, TRBD1 (8 bases). Germline CDR1 is SGHAT and CDR2 is FQNNGV. The V end lost 5 bases, the J end lost 11 bases, and 15 bases lay between the germline ends. This CDR3 has 13 residues. The CDR3 bases are TGTGCCAGCAGCCCGGACAGGGAGGGTGAGCTGTTTTTT. Its translation: CASSPDREGELFF.

The rearrangement joins TRBV5-1 to TRBJ2-3; TRBD2 is a possible D gene (6 bases). The CDR3 runs 15 residues. V dropped 0 bases and J dropped 0 bases, with 8 bases sitting between them. Germline assignment: CDR1 SGHRS and CDR2 YFSETQ. CDR3 in amino acids: CASSLVAGSTDTQYF. Written as DNA, the CDR3 is TGCGCCAGCAGCTTGGTGGCGGGGAGCACAGATACGCAGTATTTT. The full variable domain, completed using reference TRBV5-1 and TRBJ2-3, is KAGVTQTPRYLIKTRGQQVTLSCSPISGHRSVSWYQQTPGQGLQFLFEYFSETQRNKGNFPGRFSGRQFSNSRSEMNVSTLELGDSALYLCASSLVAGSTDTQYFGPGTRLTVL.

The CDR3: CASSAPVSGVYSNQPQHF. CDR3 nucleotides: TGCGCCAGCAGTGCCCCAGTCTCCGGAGTTTATAGCAATCAGCCCCAGCATTTT. The genes are TRBV10-1 and TRBJ1-5; D call uncertain. The CDR3 has 18 residues. V lost 4 bases and J 0 bases, leaving 19 bases between the germline ends. CDR1 and CDR2 from the germline V gene are WNHNN and SYGVQD (reference sequence).

This chain joins TRBV11-3 and TRBJ2-7, with TRBD2 as a possible D gene (6 bases). With 2 bases removed from V and 6 bases from J, the gap between germline ends came to 17 bases. From germline, CDR1 is SGHNT and CDR2 YENEEA. CDR3 length: 15 residues. CDR3: CASSLTGGDFTEQYF. The CDR3 DNA is TGTGCCAGCAGCTTAACTGGCGGGGACTTCACCGAGCAGTACTTC. The complete variable domain, with remaining parts taken from reference TRBV11-3 and TRBJ2-7, reads EAGVVQSPRYKIIEKKQPVAFWCNPISGHNTLYWYLQNLGQGPELLIRYENEEAVDDSQLPKDRFSAERLKGVDSTLKIQPAELGDSAVYLCASSLTGGDFTEQYFGPGTRLTVT.

The chain uses TRBV7-6 and TRBJ1-1; 7 positions agree with TRBD1. The CDR3 is 13 residues long. The J segment lost 7 bases and the V segment lost 4 bases, leaving 6 bases of the junction unmatched. Looked up from germline, CDR1 is SGHVS and CDR2 is FNYEAQ. CDR3 coding DNA: TGTGCCAGCAGCTCATCCCGGGACAGTGAAGCTTTCTTT. This sequence encodes CASSSSRDSEAFF.

The chain combines TRBV9 with TRBJ2-3; TRBD2 agrees at 9 bases. CDR3 length: 16 residues. The V segment lost 4 bases and the J segment 6 bases; nucleotides outside the gene matches: 12. From germline, CDR1 is SGDLS and CDR2 YYNGEE. For the CDR3, the DNA is TGTGCCAGCAGCCAAATGGGGCGGGGGGGCTACGATACGCAGTATTTT. As protein: CASSQMGRGGYDTQYF. Variable domain in full (rest from reference TRBV9 and TRBJ2-3): DSGVTQTPKHLITATGQRVTLRCSPRSGDLSVYWYQQSLDQGLQFLIQYYNGEERAKGNILERFSAQQFPDLHSELNLSSLELGDSALYFCASSQMGRGGYDTQYFGPGTRLTVL.

In regard to this clone: The germline gene is not matched at one end of the junction; a read error may be the cause. The V and J genes are TRBV12-3 or TRBV12-4 and TRBJ1-2, with D perhaps matching TRBD1 (6 bases). The CDR3 covers 13 residues. Here the CDR3 DNA reads TGTGCCAGCAGATTAGGACAGAGTCTCGGCTACACCTTC. It codes for CASRLGQSLGYTF.

The chain couples TRBV27 to TRBJ1-5; D is undetermined. The CDR3 extends over 17 amino acids. The germline V and J ends were trimmed by 0 bases and 7 bases, with 19 bases remaining between them. CDR1 is MNHEY, CDR2 SMNVEV, per germline (reference sequence). The CDR3, as DNA: TGTGCCAGCAGTTTATCGTTCGGAGGGATTGGTGAACAGCCCCAGCATTTT. This encodes CASSLSFGGIGEQPQHF.

This sequence joins TRBV18 and TRBJ1-1; D gene unclear. Deletions cut 4 bases from V and 5 bases from J, with 17 bases between. The length of the CDR3 is 15 residues. Germline CDR1 and CDR2: KGHSH and LQKENI. The CDR3 region is CASSLSNGVRTEAFF. The CDR3 DNA reads TGTGCCAGCTCACTTTCCAACGGGGTTCGGACTGAAGCTTTCTTT.

Of note for this clone: One end of the junction is discordant with germline, which a read error may explain. V gene TRBV9 combines with J gene TRBJ1-2; D uncertain. The germline V gene encodes CDR1 SGDLS and CDR2 YYNGEE. The CDR3 runs 14 residues. The CDR3 reads CASSGADPKYGYTF. The CDR3 DNA is TGTGCCAGCAGCGGGGCCGACCCTAAATATGGCTACACCTTC.

This rearrangement joins TRBV2 to TRBJ2-3; 8 nucleotides line up with TRBD1. Germline values: CDR1 SNHLY, CDR2 FYNNEI. The CDR3 length is 16 residues. Unmatched junction bases numbered 14, after V lost 8 bases and J lost 4 bases. CDR3 DNA: TGTGCCAGCTTGCCCCGCAGGGGGCGTAGTTCAGATACGCAGTATTTT. Protein: CASLPRRGRSSDTQYF.

The V and J genes are TRBV28 and TRBJ1-2; TRBD1 might be the D (6 bases). V lost 5 bases to trimming and J lost 8 bases, with 18 bases between them. The CDR3 runs 14 residues. Germline V gene sequence: CDR1 MDHEN, CDR2 SYDVKM. The CDR3 nucleotides read TGTGCCAGCAGTCCCCCCTCAGGGGCACGGGGCTACACCTTC. This gives the protein CASSPPSGARGYTF.

V gene TRBV3-1 (or the pseudogene TRBV3-2) combines with J gene TRBJ1-6; no definite D call. Looked up from germline, CDR1 is LGHDT and CDR2 is YNNKEL (reference sequence). This CDR3 has 13 amino acids. Trimming took off 0 bases at V and 10 bases at J, with 7 bases between the two ends. This CDR3 is CASSQDGLSPLHF. In nucleotides, the CDR3 is TGTGCCAGCAGCCAAGATGGCCTCTCACCCCTCCACTTT.

This chain uses TRBV27 with TRBJ2-2; the D is unclear. The CDR3 is 14 residues long. Between the trimmed V and J ends, which lost 6 bases and 6 bases, there was a span of 14 bases. CDR1 and CDR2 (germline): MNHEY, SMNVEV (reference sequence). CDR3 bases: TGTGCCAGCAGGAAGGAATTGGGCGCCGGGGAGCTGTTTTTT. Translated, it gives CASRKELGAGELFF.

V usage is TRBV24-1 and J usage is TRBJ2-2; TRBD2 is a possible D gene (6 bases). Germline assignment: CDR1 KGHDR and CDR2 SFDVKD. The CDR3 loop spans 16 amino acids. The ends were cut back, 1 base at V and 3 bases at J, with 11 bases in the middle. As DNA, the CDR3 is TGTGCCACCAGTGATTTACGGGGCGGGGACACCGGGGAGCTGTTTTTT. It encodes CATSDLRGGDTGELFF.

This clone was found once. V and J are TRBV19 and TRBJ1-2; 7 bases line up with TRBD1. From germline, CDR1 is LNHDA and CDR2 SQIVND (reference sequence). The CDR3 sequence is 12 residues long. V shed 10 bases, J shed 8 bases, and the junction held 10 bases outside the gene matches. The CDR3, as DNA: TGTGCCACCGCAACAGGGGTGGGAGGCTACACCTTC. Protein product: CATATGVGGYTF.

The J gene is TRBJ1-2, the V gene TRBV19; no definite D call. Trimming removed 7 bases from V and 4 bases from J, with 16 bases in between. Germline V gives CDR1 LNHDA, CDR2 SQIVND (reference sequence). The CDR3 spans 14 residues. As DNA, the CDR3 is TGTGCCAGTACCAATCCGCTTACAGCCTATGGCTACACCTTC. Translation: CASTNPLTAYGYTF.

CDR3 region: CASSRAEGWGEQYF. The CDR3 DNA follows: TGTGCCAGCAGCCGCGCAGAGGGTTGGGGCGAGCAGTACTTC. J is TRBJ2-7 and V is TRBV3-1 (or the pseudogene TRBV3-2); D possibly corresponds to TRBD2 (5 bases). Trimming removed 4 bases from V and 6 bases from J, with 16 bases in between. Germline V lookup: CDR1 LGHDT, CDR2 YNNKEL (reference sequence). The CDR3 spans 14 residues.

The genes are TRBV29-1 and TRBJ1-5, with D unresolved. Germline CDR1 reads SQVTM; CDR2 reads ANQGSEA. The V end lost 4 bases, the J end lost 0 bases, and 7 bases lay between the germline ends. The CDR3 loop spans 13 amino acids. The CDR3: CSVVGNSNQPQHF. The DNA of the CDR3 is TGCAGCGTTGTCGGGAATAGCAATCAGCCCCAGCATTTT.